The 26 T cell receptor beta chains reported below all come from one sample, sequenced in a study of blood T cell repertoires in COVID-19. Generated by immunoSEQ multiplex PCR, the TCRdb table keeps only in-frame clones and is missing some. The sample shows around 300,000 clones, roughly 86% of them seen only once. Sample: PBMCs or T cells enriched from blood (not recorded which). The receptors derive from a woman in her sixties or seventies who had recovered from COVID-19.

The chain recombines TRBV7-3 with TRBJ2-2; the match to TRBD2 covers 9 bases. The J segment lost 11 bases and the V segment lost 5 bases, leaving 3 bases of the junction unmatched. The length of the CDR3 is 12 residues. CDR1 is SGHTA and CDR2 is FQGTGA in the germline V gene. This chain's CDR3 is CASSVAGVELFF. The CDR3 DNA reads TGTGCCAGCAGCGTAGCGGGAGTCGAGCTGTTTTTT.

This sequence joins TRBV10-3 and TRBJ2-1; D might be TRBD2 (6 bases). The germline V and J ends were trimmed by 5 bases and 4 bases, with 15 bases remaining between them. The CDR3 is 15 amino acids. Germline V gene lookup returns CDR1 ENHRY and CDR2 SYGVKD. CDR3 region: CAISLSAGRYNEQFF. CDR3 DNA sequence: TGTGCCATCAGTCTGTCGGCGGGGCGGTACAATGAGCAGTTCTTC.

This rearrangement joins TRBV6-1 to TRBJ2-7; 8 bases align to TRBD2. CDR3 length: 16 amino acids. Looked up from germline, CDR1 is MNHNS and CDR2 is SASEGT. With 3 bases clipped from V and 0 bases from J, the junction kept 7 bases outside the gene matches. The CDR3 here is CASSDSVAGSSYEQYF. The DNA for the CDR3 is TGTGCCAGCAGTGATTCGGTAGCGGGGAGCTCCTACGAGCAGTACTTC.

V and J are TRBV13 and TRBJ1-2, with TRBD1 identical over 7 bases. This CDR3 comprises 13 residues. Germline CDR1 is PRHDT and CDR2 is FYEKMQ (reference sequence). V was pared by 3 bases and J by 5 bases, with 3 bases of the junction left unmatched. CDR3 DNA: TGTGCCAGCAGCTTGACAGGGTTGTATGGCTACACCTTC. It codes for CASSLTGLYGYTF.

This chain uses TRBV10-3 with TRBJ1-2; TRBD1 matches 11 bases. The V segment lost 6 bases and the J segment 8 bases; nucleotides outside the gene matches: 5. The CDR3 totals 13 residues. Germline V lookup: CDR1 ENHRY, CDR2 SYGVKD. The CDR3 sequence: CAIRGQGAPGYTF. The CDR3 DNA sequence: TGTGCCATCAGAGGACAGGGGGCGCCCGGCTACACCTTC.

J is TRBJ1-1 and V is TRBV18; 8 nucleotides align to TRBD1. This CDR3 has 14 residues. Trimming at V came to 5 bases and at J to 6 bases, leaving 8 bases not matched to a gene. Germline V gene lookup returns CDR1 KGHSH and CDR2 LQKENI. CDR3 bases: TGTGCCAGCTCAGGCAATAGACAGGGGCCTGAAGCTTTCTTT. Translating gives CASSGNRQGPEAFF.

J is TRBJ1-6 and V is TRBV27; D might be TRBD1 (5 bases). The CDR3 loop spans 17 amino acids. The V gene's germline CDR1 is MNHEY and CDR2 SMNVEV (reference sequence). V lost 3 bases, J lost 6 bases, and 18 bases lay in between. The CDR3 here is CASSFGGWYTSNSPLHF. Written as DNA, the CDR3 is TGTGCCAGCAGTTTCGGGGGTTGGTACACTTCTAATTCACCCCTCCACTTT.

The chain couples TRBV9 to TRBJ2-7; 14 nucleotides line up with TRBD2. Germline values: CDR1 SGDLS, CDR2 YYNGEE. There are 16 residues in the CDR3. V shed 0 bases and J 2 bases; nucleotides not matched to a gene: 1. CDR3 sequence (DNA): TGTGCCAGCAGCGTAGAGGGACTAGCGGGGGCCTACGAGCAGTACTTC. It codes for CASSVEGLAGAYEQYF.

The rearrangement links TRBV7-9 to TRBJ2-5, with D maybe TRBD2 (6 bases). The ends were cut back, 4 bases at V and 5 bases at J, with 14 bases in the middle. This CDR3 is built from 14 residues. Germline-derived CDR1 and CDR2 are SEHNR and FQNEAQ (reference sequence). The CDR3 protein is CASSSGTLMETQYF. The CDR3, as DNA: TGTGCCAGCAGCTCAGGGACTTTGATGGAGACCCAGTACTTC.

The chain links TRBV10-1 to TRBJ2-1; 14 nucleotides align to TRBD2. CDR3 size: 18 residues. Germline values: CDR1 WNHNN, CDR2 SYGVQD (reference sequence). J gave up 4 bases and V 2 bases, and 7 bases lay outside the gene matches. The chain's CDR3 is CASSEPSTSGGAYNEQFF. CDR3 sequence (DNA): TGCGCCAGCAGTGAGCCCTCGACTAGCGGGGGGGCTTACAATGAGCAGTTCTTC.

The chain carries TRBV2 and TRBJ2-3, with a tentative D call TRBD2 (6 bases). V lost 2 bases and J 5 bases, leaving 17 bases between the germline ends. Germline CDR1 reads SNHLY; CDR2 reads FYNNEI. The CDR3 extends over 16 amino acids. The CDR3 nucleotides read TGTGCCAGCAGTGAAAATGTAGCGGCGTTGGGAGATACGCAGTATTTT. Its translation is CASSENVAALGDTQYF.

The V gene is TRBV29-1, the J gene TRBJ2-3; D gene uncertain. Germline CDR1 reads SQVTM; CDR2 reads ANQGSEA. The CDR3 is made up of 12 amino acids. V was clipped by 7 bases and J by 0 bases, with 8 bases between them. CDR3: CSERASTDTQYF. CDR3 DNA: TGCAGCGAGAGAGCTAGCACAGATACGCAGTATTTT.

J is TRBJ2-7 and V is TRBV7-9, with 7 bases matching TRBD1. The CDR3 is 14 residues long. Germline trimming cut 6 bases from V and 3 bases from J; bases unmatched to any gene: 8. Germline CDR1 and CDR2: SEHNR and FQNEAQ (reference sequence). Written as DNA, the CDR3 is TGTGCCAGCAGTCGACCGGGACAGTTCTACGAGCAGTACTTC. Encoded protein: CASSRPGQFYEQYF.

This clone was observed a handful of times. The chain employs TRBV5-1 and TRBJ2-7, with 8 bases identical to TRBD1. Trimming took 4 bases from V and 3 from J; bases not matched to a gene: 3. The CDR3 is 13 amino acids. Germline CDR1 SGHRS, CDR2 YFSETQ. CDR3 sequence (DNA): TGCGCCAGCAGCGGGACAGGTCACTACGAGCAGTACTTC. Translation: CASSGTGHYEQYF.

This chain connects TRBV7-9 to TRBJ2-7; weak D call: TRBD1 (5 bases). The CDR3 runs to 14 residues. Per the germline V gene, CDR1 is SEHNR and CDR2 is FQNEAQ (reference sequence). V gave up 5 bases and J gave up 2 bases, with 13 bases separating them. CDR3 in amino acids: CASSHPQGTYEQYF. The CDR3 DNA reads as TGTGCCAGCAGCCACCCGCAGGGAACCTACGAGCAGTACTTC. Using reference TRBV7-9 and TRBJ2-7 for the parts outside the CDR3, the full variable domain is DTGVSQNPRHKITKRGQNVTFRCDPISEHNRLYWYRQTLGQGPEFLTYFQNEAQLEKSRLLSDRFSAERPKGSFSTLEIQRTEQGDSAMYLCASSHPQGTYEQYFGPGTRLTVT.

This rearrangement joins TRBV3-1 (or the pseudogene TRBV3-2) to TRBJ1-1; maybe TRBD1 (6 bases). CDR3 length equals 15 residues. CDR1 LGHDT and CDR2 YNNKEL come from the germline V gene (reference sequence). Trimming removed 1 base from V and 6 bases from J, with 15 bases in between. The CDR3 DNA is TGTGCCAGCAGCCAAGCAGTTGGGGGCATTGCTGAAGCTTTCTTT. It translates to CASSQAVGGIAEAFF.

The chain joins TRBV5-1 to TRBJ2-1, with TRBD2 matching over 10 bases. V dropped 7 bases and J dropped 8; count of bases not matched to a gene: 3. The V gene's germline CDR1 is SGHRS and CDR2 YFSETQ. The CDR3 sequence is 12 residues long. DNA of the CDR3: TGCGCCAGCGGGACTAGCGATTATGAGCAGTTCTTC. Its translation: CASGTSDYEQFF. The variable domain in full, completed from reference TRBV5-1 and TRBJ2-1, reads KAGVTQTPRYLIKTRGQQVTLSCSPISGHRSVSWYQQTPGQGLQFLFEYFSETQRNKGNFPGRFSGRQFSNSRSEMNVSTLELGDSALYLCASGTSDYEQFFGPGTRLTVL.

V is TRBV18 and J is TRBJ1-3; D gene uncertain. The CDR3 consists of 13 residues. V was pared by 3 bases and J by 3 bases, with 6 bases between. CDR1 is KGHSH, CDR2 LQKENI, per germline. In nucleotides, the CDR3 is TGTGCCAGCTCACCTGACTTTGGAAACACCATATATTTT. Its protein product is CASSPDFGNTIYF.

The gene calls are TRBV19 and TRBJ1-1; TRBD1 might be the D (6 bases). CDR1 is LNHDA, CDR2 SQIVND, per germline (reference sequence). This CDR3 has 12 amino acids. Trimming stripped 10 bases from V and 2 bases from J, with 11 bases between. CDR3 amino acids: CATGQRNTEAFF. CDR3 bases: TGTGCCACCGGACAGCGAAACACTGAAGCTTTCTTT.

This clone turned up a few times. The genes are TRBV10-1 and TRBJ2-2, with unresolved D. Between the trimmed V and J ends, which lost 4 bases and 4 bases, there was a span of 4 bases. This CDR3 is built from 12 residues. Germline CDR1 is WNHNN and CDR2 is SYGVQD (reference sequence). DNA for the CDR3: TGCGCCAGCAGTGCCAGCACCGGGGAGCTGTTTTTT. Protein product: CASSASTGELFF.

The CDR3 DNA is TGCGCCAGCAGCGCCCGAGAGTATGGCTACACCTTC. Protein product: CASSAREYGYTF. The V and J genes are TRBV4-1 and TRBJ1-2; no clear D. CDR1 and CDR2 from the germline V gene are MGHRA and YSYEKL. This CDR3 is built from 12 residues. Trimming cost V 5 bases and J 5 bases, with 9 bases left between them.

This chain uses TRBV5-5 with TRBJ2-1; possibly TRBD1 for D (6 bases). Trimming pared 4 bases from V and 0 bases from J, leaving 14 bases between. CDR3 length: 16 amino acids. Per germline, CDR1 SGHKS and CDR2 YYEKEE (reference sequence). CDR3 loop: CASSERRGSSYNEQFF. The DNA for the CDR3 is TGTGCCAGCAGCGAACGCAGGGGTAGCTCCTACAATGAGCAGTTCTTC.

V gene TRBV27 combines with J gene TRBJ1-6, with a weak D call TRBD1 (6 bases). From germline, CDR1 is MNHEY and CDR2 SMNVEV (reference sequence). V lost 2 bases and J lost 12, with 14 bases in between. The CDR3 covers 14 residues. The CDR3 loop reads CASSLMGAARPLHF. CDR3 in DNA: TGTGCCAGCAGTTTAATGGGGGCCGCCCGACCCCTCCACTTT.

This clone came up once. V usage is TRBV28 and J usage is TRBJ2-1; 7 nucleotides line up with TRBD1. J was trimmed by 3 bases and V by 8 bases; bases with no gene match: 7. The CDR3 totals 14 residues. Germline values: CDR1 MDHEN, CDR2 SYDVKM. The CDR3 reads CASRPGGHYNEQFF. The CDR3 coding sequence is TGTGCCAGCCGGCCAGGGGGACACTACAATGAGCAGTTCTTC. Full variable domain (outside the CDR3, taken from reference TRBV28 and TRBJ2-1): DVKVTQSSRYLVKRTGEKVFLECVQDMDHENMFWYRQDPGLGLRLIYFSYDVKMKEKGDIPEGYSVSREKKERFSLILESASTNQTSMYLCASRPGGHYNEQFFGPGTRLTVL.

This clone has a single count. The chain combines TRBV9 with TRBJ1-1, with D possibly matching TRBD1 (6 bases). The CDR3 loop spans 17 amino acids. Between the trimmed V and J ends, which lost 4 bases and 4 bases, there was a span of 23 bases. Germline loops: CDR1 SGDLS, CDR2 YYNGEE. For the CDR3, the DNA is TGTGCCAGCAGCCCTCAACCGGGGGGGGCGCAGGTCACTGAAGCTTTCTTT. Protein: CASSPQPGGAQVTEAFF.

The CDR3 bases are TGTGCCACCAGTGATTTTTTAGCGGGGGGATCCGTCACCGGGGAGCTGTTTTTT. As protein: CATSDFLAGGSVTGELFF. The V call is TRBV24-1, the J call TRBJ2-2; 10 positions agree with TRBD2. This CDR3 region has 18 residues. V lost 1 base and J lost 4; bases outside the gene matches: 8. From germline, CDR1 is KGHDR and CDR2 SFDVKD.